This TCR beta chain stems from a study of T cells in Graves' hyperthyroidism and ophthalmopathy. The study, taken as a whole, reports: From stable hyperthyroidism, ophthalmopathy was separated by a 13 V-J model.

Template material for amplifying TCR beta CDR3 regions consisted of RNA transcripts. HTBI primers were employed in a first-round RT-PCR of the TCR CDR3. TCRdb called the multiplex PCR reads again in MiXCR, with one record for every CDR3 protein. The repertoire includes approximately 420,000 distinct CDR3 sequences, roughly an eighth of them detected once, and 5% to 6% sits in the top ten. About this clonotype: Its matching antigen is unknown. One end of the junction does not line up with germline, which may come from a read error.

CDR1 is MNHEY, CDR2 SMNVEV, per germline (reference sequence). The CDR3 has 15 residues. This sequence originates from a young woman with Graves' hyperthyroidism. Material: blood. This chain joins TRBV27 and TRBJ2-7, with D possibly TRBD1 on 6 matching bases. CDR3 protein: CTSSPQGHHAYEQYF. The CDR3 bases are TGTACCAGCAGTCCACAGGGACATCATGCCTACGAGCAGTACTTC.